The 4 T cell receptor beta chains given below trace back to one sample, sequenced in a study of cytomegalovirus exposure and HLA in healthy donors. Only in-frame clones appear in the TCRdb table, and some are missing; sequencing was by immunoSEQ multiplex PCR. The sample lists 250,000 to 400,000 clones; 88% were seen once. Sequenced sample: PBMCs. These receptors were taken from a man aged 25-45 years in good health and CMV-seronegative.

CDR3 DNA: TGTGCTAGTGCCTTGAGCACTACAGGGGCCCTTAGCAATCAGCCCCAGCATTTT. Protein: CASALSTTGALSNQPQHF. The chain links TRBV12-5 to TRBJ1-5; 7 positions match TRBD1. The trim removed 7 bases at V and 0 bases at J, leaving 15 bases unmatched. CDR3 length equals 18 residues. Per germline, CDR1 LGHNT and CDR2 FRNRAP. The complete variable domain, with remaining parts taken from reference TRBV12-5 and TRBJ1-5, reads DARVTQTPRHKVTEMGQEVTMRCQPILGHNTVFWYRQTMMQGLELLAYFRNRAPLDDSGMPKDRFSAEMPDATLATLKIQPSEPRDSAVYFCASALSTTGALSNQPQHFGDGTRLSIL.

This chain links TRBV27 with TRBJ1-5; no definite D call. This CDR3 has 17 residues. V lost 0 bases and J 3 bases, leaving 15 bases between the germline ends. Looked up from germline, CDR1 is MNHEY and CDR2 is SMNVEV (reference sequence). CDR3 sequence (DNA): TGTGCCAGCAGTTTATCCGGTGTGTGGGCGTTCAATCAGCCCCAGCATTTT. This sequence encodes CASSLSGVWAFNQPQHF.

The chain links TRBV19 to TRBJ1-2; 8 nucleotides agree with TRBD1. This CDR3 has 17 amino acids. CDR1 is LNHDA and CDR2 is SQIVND in the germline V gene (reference sequence). The junction had 19 bases not matched to a gene; V was cut back by 5 bases and J by 8 bases. The CDR3 reads CASSAGSRGQDGGGYTF. The CDR3 region has the DNA TGTGCCAGTAGTGCAGGGAGCCGGGGACAGGACGGGGGAGGCTACACCTTC.

The J gene is TRBJ1-1, the V gene TRBV19; D is undetermined. From germline, CDR1 is LNHDA and CDR2 SQIVND (reference sequence). The germline V and J ends were trimmed by 1 base and 1 base, with 7 bases remaining between them. CDR3 size: 14 residues. The CDR3 DNA is TGTGCCAGTAGTATAGGAGCCGGGAACACTGAAGCTTTCTTT. Translated: CASSIGAGNTEAFF. The full variable domain, in which reference TRBV19 and TRBJ1-1 provide the parts outside the CDR3, is DGGITQSPKYLFRKEGQNVTLSCEQNLNHDAMYWYRQDPGQGLRLIYYSQIVNDFQKGDIAEGYSVSREKKESFPLTVTSAQKNPTAFYLCASSIGAGNTEAFFGQGTRLTVV.